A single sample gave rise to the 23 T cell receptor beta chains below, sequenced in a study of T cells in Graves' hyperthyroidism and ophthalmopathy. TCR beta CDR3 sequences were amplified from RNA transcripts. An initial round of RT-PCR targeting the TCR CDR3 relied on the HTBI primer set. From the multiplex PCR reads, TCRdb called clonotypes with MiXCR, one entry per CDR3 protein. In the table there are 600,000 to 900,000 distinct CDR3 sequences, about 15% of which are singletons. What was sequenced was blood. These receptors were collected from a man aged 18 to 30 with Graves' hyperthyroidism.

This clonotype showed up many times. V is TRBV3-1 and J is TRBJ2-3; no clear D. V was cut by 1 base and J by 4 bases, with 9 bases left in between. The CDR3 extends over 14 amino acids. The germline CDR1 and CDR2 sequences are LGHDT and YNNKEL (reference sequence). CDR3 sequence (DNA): TGTGCCAGCAGCCAAGGTTTCGAGGCAGATACGCAGTATTTT. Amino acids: CASSQGFEADTQYF.

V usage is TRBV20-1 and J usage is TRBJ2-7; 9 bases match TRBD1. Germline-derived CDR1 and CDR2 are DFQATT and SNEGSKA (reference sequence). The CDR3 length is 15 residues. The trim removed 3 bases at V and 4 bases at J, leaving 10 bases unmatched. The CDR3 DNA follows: TGCAGTGCTAGGGGGGGGGGACAGGGCGCTTACGAGCAGTACTTC. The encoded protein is CSARGGGQGAYEQYF.

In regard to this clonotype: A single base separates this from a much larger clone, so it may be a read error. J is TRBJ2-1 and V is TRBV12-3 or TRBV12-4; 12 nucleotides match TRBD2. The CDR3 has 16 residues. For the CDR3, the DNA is TGTGCCAGCAGGGCGACTAGCGGGAGACACAACAATGGGCAGTTCTTC. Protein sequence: CASRATSGRHNNGQFF.

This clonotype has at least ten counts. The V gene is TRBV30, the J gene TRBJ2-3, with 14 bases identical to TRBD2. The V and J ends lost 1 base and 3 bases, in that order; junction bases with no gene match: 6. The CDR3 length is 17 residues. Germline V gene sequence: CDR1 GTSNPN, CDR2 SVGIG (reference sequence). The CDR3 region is CAWSGGTSGSWTDTQYF. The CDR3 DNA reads TGTGCCTGGAGTGGGGGGACTAGCGGGAGTTGGACAGATACGCAGTATTTT.

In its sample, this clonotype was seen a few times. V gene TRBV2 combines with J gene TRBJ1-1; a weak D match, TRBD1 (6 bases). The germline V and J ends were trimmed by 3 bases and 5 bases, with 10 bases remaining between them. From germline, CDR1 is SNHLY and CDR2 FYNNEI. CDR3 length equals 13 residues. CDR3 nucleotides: TGTGCCAGCAGTGACGGGGGCAGGACTGAAGCTTTCTTT. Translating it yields CASSDGGRTEAFF. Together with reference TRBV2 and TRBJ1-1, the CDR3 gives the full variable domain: EPEVTQTPSHQVTQMGQEVILRCVPISNHLYFYWYRQILGQKVEFLVSFYNNEISEKSEIFDDQFSVERPDGSNFTLKIRSTKLEDSAMYFCASSDGGRTEAFFGQGTRLTVV.

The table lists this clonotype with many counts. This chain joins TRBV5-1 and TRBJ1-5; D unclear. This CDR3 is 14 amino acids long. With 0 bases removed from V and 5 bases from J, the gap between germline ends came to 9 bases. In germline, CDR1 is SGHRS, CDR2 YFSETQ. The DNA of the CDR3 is TGCGCCAGCAGCTTGGAAGGGTCCGATCAGCCCCAGCATTTT. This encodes CASSLEGSDQPQHF.

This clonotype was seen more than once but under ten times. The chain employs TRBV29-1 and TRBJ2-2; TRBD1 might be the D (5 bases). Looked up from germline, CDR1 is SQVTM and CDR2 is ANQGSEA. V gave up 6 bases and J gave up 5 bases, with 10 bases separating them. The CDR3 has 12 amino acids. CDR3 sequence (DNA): TGCAGCGTCGCCCAGGGAACCGGGGAGCTGTTTTTT. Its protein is CSVAQGTGELFF.

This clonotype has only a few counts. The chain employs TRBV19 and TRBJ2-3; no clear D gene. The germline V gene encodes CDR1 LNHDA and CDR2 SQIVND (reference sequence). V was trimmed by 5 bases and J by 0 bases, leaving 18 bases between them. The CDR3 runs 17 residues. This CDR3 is CASSARSDRPSTDTQYF. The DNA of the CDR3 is TGTGCCAGTAGTGCACGATCGGACCGCCCCAGCACAGATACGCAGTATTTT.

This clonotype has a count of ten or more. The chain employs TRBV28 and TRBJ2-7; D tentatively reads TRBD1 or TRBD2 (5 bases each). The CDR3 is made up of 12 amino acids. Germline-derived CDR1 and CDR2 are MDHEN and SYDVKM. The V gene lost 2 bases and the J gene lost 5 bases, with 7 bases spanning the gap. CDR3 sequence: CASSLGGHEQYF. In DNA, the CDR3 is TGTGCCAGCAGTTTAGGGGGACACGAGCAGTACTTC.

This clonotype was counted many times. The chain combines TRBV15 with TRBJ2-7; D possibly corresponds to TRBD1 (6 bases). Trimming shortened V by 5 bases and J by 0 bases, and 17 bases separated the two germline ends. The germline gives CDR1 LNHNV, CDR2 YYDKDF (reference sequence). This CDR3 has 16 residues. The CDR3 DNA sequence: TGTGCCACCAGCCTCAGGGGACCCCTTGCCTCCTACGAGCAGTACTTC. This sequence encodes CATSLRGPLASYEQYF.

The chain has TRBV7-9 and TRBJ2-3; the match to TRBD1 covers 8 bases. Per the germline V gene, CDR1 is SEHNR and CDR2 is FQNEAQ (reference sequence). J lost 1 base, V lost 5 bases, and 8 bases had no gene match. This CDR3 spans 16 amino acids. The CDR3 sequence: CASSTDRGGGTDTQYF. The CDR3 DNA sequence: TGTGCCAGCAGCACAGACAGGGGAGGAGGCACAGATACGCAGTATTTT.

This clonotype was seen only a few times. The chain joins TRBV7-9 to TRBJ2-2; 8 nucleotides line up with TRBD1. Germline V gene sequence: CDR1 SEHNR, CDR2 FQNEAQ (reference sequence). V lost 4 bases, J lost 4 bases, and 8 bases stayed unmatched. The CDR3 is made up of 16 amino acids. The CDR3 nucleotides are TGTGCCAGCAGCTCGAGGACAGGGAACCCCACCGGGGAGCTGTTTTTT. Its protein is CASSSRTGNPTGELFF.

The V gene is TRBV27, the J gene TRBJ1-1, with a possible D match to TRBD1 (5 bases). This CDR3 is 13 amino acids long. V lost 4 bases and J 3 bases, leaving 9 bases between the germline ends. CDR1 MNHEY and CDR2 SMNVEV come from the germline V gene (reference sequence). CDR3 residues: CASSYLGDTEAFF. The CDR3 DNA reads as TGTGCCAGCAGTTACCTGGGGGACACTGAAGCTTTCTTT.

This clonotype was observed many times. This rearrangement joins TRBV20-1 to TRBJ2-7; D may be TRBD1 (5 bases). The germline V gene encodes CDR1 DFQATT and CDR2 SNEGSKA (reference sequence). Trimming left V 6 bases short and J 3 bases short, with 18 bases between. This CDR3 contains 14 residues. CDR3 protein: CSATKTDSHYEQYF. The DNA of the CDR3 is TGCAGTGCCACCAAGACAGACTCTCACTACGAGCAGTACTTC.

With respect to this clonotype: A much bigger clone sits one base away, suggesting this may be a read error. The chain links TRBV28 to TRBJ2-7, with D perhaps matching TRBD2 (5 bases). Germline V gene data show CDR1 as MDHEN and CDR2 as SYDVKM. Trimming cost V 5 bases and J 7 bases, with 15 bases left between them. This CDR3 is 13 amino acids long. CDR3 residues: CASSPSSWGEQYF. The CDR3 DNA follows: TGTGCCAGCAGTCCGTCTAGCTGGGGTGAGCAGTACTTC.

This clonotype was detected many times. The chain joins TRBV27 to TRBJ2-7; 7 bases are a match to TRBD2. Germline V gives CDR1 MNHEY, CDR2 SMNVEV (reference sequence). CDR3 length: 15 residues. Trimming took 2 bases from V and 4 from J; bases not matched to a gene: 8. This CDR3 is CASSLRAGAGYEQYF. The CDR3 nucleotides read TGTGCCAGCAGTTTACGGGCGGGAGCCGGGTACGAGCAGTACTTC.

The DNA of the CDR3 is TGTGCCAGCACCCCAGGGGGCGTATATGGCTACACCTTC. Translation gives CASTPGGVYGYTF. The V call is TRBV25-1, the J call TRBJ1-2; TRBD1 agrees at 8 bases. The length of the CDR3 is 13 residues. The V gene's germline CDR1 is MGHDK and CDR2 SYGVNS. With 7 bases clipped from V and 5 bases from J, the junction kept 6 bases outside the gene matches.

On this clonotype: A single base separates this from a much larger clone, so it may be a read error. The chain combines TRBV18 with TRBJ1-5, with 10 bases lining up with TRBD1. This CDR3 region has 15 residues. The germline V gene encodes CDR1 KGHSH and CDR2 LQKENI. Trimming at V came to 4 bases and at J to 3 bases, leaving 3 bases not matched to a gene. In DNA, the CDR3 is TGTGCCAGCTCACGTGGGACAGGGGACAATCAGCCCCAGCATTTT. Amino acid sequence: CASSRGTGDNQPQHF.

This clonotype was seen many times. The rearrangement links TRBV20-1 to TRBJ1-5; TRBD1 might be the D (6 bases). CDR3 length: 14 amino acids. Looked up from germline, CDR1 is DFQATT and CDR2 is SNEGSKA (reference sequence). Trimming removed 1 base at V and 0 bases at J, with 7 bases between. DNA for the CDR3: TGCAGTGCTAGAGTAGGGGGTAGCAATCAGCCCCAGCATTTT. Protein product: CSARVGGSNQPQHF.

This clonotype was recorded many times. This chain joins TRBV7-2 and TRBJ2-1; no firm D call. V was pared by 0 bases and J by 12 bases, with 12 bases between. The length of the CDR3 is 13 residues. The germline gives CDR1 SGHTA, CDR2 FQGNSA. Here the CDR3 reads CASSLAPRTGQFF. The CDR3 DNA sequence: TGTGCCAGCAGCTTAGCCCCAAGAACCGGGCAGTTCTTC.

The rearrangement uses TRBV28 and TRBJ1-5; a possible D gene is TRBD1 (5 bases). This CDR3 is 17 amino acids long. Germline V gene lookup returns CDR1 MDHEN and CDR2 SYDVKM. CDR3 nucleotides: TGTCCTAAACGGGGGGATGGTACCCCCTATTCTTATCAGCCCCAGCATTTT. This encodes CPKRGDGTPYSYQPQHF.

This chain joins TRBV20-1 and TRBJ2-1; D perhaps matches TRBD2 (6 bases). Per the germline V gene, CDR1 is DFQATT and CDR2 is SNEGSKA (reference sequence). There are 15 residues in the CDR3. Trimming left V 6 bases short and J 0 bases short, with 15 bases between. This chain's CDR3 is CSAPSVQSSYNEQFF. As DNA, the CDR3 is TGCAGTGCCCCTAGCGTGCAGAGCTCCTACAATGAGCAGTTCTTC.

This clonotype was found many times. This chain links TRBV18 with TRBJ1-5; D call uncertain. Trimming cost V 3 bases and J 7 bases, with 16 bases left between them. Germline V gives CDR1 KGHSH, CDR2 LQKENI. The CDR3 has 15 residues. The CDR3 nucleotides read TGTGCCAGCTCACCCCGCGGAGGAGCAAGGCAGCCCCAGCATTTT. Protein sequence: CASSPRGGARQPQHF.